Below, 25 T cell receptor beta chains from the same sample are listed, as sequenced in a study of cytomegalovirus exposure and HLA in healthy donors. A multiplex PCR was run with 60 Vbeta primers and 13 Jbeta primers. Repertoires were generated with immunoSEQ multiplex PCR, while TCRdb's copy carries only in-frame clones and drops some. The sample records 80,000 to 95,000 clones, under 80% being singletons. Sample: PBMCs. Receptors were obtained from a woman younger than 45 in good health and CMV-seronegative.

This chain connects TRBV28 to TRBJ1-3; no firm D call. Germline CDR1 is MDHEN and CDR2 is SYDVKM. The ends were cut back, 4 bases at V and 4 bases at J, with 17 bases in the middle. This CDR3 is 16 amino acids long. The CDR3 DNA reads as TGTGCCAGCAGTTCCCCCCGGGGAGGAGGGGGAAACACCATATATTTT. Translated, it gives CASSSPRGGGGNTIYF.

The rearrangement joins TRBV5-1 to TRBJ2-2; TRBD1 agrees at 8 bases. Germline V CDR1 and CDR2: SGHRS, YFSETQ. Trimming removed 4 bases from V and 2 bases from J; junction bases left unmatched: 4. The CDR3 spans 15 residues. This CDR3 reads CASSPGGLNTGELFF. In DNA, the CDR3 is TGCGCCAGCAGCCCAGGGGGCTTAAACACCGGGGAGCTGTTTTTT.

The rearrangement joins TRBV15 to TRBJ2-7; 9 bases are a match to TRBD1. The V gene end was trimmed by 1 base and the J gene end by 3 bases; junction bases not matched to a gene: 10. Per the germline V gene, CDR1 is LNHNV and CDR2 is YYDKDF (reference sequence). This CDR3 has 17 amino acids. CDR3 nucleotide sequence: TGTGCCACCAGCAGAGTCGCATCGGGGACAGGGAGCTACGAGCAGTACTTC. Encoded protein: CATSRVASGTGSYEQYF.

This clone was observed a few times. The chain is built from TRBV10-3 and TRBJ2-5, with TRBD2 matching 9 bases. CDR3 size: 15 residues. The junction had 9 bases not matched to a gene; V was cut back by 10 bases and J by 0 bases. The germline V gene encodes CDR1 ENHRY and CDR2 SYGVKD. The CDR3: CATAPSGTNQETQYF. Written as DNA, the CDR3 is TGTGCCACCGCTCCTAGCGGGACTAACCAAGAGACCCAGTACTTC.

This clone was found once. The CDR3 region has the DNA TGTGCCAGTAAGCGGGGGGAAACCACAGATACGCAGTATTTT. This gives the protein CASKRGETTDTQYF. This chain uses TRBV4-2 with TRBJ2-3; 9 bases align to TRBD2. This CDR3 is built from 14 residues. Germline CDR1 and CDR2: LGHNA and YNFKEQ. The V and J ends lost 9 bases and 2 bases, in that order; junction bases with no gene match: 6.

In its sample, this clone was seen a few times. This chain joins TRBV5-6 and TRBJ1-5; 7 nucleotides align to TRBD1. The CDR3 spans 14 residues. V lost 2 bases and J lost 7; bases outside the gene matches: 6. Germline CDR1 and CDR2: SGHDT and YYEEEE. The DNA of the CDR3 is TGTGCCAGCAGCTTAGGACAGGTTCCACAGCCCCAGCATTTT. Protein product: CASSLGQVPQPQHF.

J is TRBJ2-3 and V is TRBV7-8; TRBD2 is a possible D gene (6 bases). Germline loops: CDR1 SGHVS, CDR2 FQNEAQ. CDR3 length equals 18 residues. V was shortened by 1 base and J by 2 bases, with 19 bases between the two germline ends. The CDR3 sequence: CASSLVGLSGPPTDTQYF. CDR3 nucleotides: TGTGCCAGCAGCTTAGTTGGACTAAGCGGCCCTCCCACAGATACGCAGTATTTT.

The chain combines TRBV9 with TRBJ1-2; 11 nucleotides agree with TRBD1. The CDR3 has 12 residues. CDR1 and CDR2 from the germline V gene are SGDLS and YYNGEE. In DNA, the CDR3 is TGTCACACACCGGGACAGGGGGATGGCTACACCTTC. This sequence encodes CHTPGQGDGYTF.

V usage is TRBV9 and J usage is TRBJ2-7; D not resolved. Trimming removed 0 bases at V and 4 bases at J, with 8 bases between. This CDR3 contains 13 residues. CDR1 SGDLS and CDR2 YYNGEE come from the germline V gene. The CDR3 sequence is CASSVGGIYEQYF. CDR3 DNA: TGTGCCAGCAGCGTAGGCGGAATTTACGAGCAGTACTTC.

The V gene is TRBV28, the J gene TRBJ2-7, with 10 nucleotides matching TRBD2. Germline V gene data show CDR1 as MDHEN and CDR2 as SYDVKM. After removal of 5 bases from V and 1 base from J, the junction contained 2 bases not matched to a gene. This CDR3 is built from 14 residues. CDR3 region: CASSVAGGSYEQYF. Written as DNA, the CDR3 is TGTGCCAGCAGTGTAGCGGGAGGATCCTACGAGCAGTACTTC.

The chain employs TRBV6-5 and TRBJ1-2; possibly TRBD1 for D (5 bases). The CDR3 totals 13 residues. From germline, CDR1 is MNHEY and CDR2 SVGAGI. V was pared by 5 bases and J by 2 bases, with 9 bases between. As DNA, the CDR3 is TGTGCCAGCAGTCAGGCAGGGAACTATGGCTACACCTTC. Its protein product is CASSQAGNYGYTF.

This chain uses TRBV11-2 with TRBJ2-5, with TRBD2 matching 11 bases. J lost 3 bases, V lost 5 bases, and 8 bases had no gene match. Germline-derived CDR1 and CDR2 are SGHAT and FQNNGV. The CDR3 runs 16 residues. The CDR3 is CASSISGGAAKETQYF. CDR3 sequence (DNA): TGTGCCAGCAGCATTAGCGGGGGGGCCGCCAAAGAGACCCAGTACTTC.

This CDR3 is CASSQRLAGGQETQYF. The CDR3 region has the DNA TGCGCCAGCAGCCAACGACTAGCGGGGGGTCAAGAGACCCAGTACTTC. V usage is TRBV4-1 and J usage is TRBJ2-5; TRBD2 matches 13 bases. V was clipped by 2 bases and J by 2 bases; unmatched bases: 2. CDR1 and CDR2 from the germline V gene are MGHRA and YSYEKL. The CDR3 extends over 16 amino acids.

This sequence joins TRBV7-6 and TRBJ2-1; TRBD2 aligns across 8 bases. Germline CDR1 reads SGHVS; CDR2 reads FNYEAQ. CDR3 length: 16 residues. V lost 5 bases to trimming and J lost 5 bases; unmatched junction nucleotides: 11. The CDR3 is CASSPYPGTRHNEQFF. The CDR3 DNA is TGTGCCAGCAGCCCCTACCCCGGGACTAGACACAATGAGCAGTTCTTC.

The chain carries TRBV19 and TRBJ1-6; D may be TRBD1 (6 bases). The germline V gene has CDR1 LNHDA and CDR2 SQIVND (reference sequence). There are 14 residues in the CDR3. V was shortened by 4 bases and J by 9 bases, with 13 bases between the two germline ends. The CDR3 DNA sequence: TGTGCCAGTAGTAGCAGGGGTGGAATTTCACCCCTCCACTTT. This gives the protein CASSSRGGISPLHF.

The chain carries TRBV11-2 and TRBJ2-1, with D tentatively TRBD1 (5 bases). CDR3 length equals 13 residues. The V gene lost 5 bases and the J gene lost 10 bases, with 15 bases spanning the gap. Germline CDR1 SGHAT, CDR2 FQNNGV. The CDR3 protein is CASSGPGFREQFF. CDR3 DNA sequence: TGTGCCAGCAGCGGGCCAGGGTTCCGAGAGCAGTTCTTC.

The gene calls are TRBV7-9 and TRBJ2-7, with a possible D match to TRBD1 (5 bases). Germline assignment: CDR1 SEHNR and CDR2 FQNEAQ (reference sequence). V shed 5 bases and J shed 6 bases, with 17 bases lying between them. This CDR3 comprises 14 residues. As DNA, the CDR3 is TGTGCCAGCAGCGGTACAGGTGACCCCTTCGAGCAGTACTTC. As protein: CASSGTGDPFEQYF.

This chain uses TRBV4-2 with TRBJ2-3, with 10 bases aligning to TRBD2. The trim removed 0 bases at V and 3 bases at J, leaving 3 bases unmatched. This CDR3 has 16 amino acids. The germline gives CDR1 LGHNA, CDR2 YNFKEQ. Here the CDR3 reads CASSQDKGLATDTQYF. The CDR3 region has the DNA TGTGCCAGCAGCCAAGATAAGGGACTAGCGACAGATACGCAGTATTTT.

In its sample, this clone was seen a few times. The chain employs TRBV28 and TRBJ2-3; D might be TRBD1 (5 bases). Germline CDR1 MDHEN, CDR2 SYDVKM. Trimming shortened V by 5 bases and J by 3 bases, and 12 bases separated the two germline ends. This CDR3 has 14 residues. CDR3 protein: CASSRRQGTDTQYF. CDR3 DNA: TGTGCCAGCAGTCGCCGGCAGGGAACAGATACGCAGTATTTT. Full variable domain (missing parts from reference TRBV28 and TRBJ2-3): DVKVTQSSRYLVKRTGEKVFLECVQDMDHENMFWYRQDPGLGLRLIYFSYDVKMKEKGDIPEGYSVSREKKERFSLILESASTNQTSMYLCASSRRQGTDTQYFGPGTRLTVL.

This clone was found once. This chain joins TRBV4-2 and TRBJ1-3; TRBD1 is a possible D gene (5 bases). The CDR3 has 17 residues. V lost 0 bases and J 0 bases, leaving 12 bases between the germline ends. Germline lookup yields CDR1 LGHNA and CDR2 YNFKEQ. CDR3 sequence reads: CASSQDLRGGSGNTIYF. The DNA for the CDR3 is TGTGCCAGCAGCCAAGATCTTCGCGGGGGCTCTGGAAACACCATATATTTT.

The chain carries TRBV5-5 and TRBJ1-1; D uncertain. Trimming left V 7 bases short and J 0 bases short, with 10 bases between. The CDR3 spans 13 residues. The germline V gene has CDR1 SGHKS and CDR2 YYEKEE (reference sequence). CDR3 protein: CASGEDLNTEAFF. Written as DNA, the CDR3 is TGTGCCAGCGGTGAGGATTTGAACACTGAAGCTTTCTTT.

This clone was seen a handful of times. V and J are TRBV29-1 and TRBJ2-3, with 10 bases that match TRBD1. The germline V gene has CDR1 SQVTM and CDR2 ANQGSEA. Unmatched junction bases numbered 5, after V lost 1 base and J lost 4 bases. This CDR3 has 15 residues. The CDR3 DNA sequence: TGCAGCGTTGAAGGGACAGGGGGGGGTGCAGATACGCAGTATTTT. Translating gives CSVEGTGGGADTQYF.

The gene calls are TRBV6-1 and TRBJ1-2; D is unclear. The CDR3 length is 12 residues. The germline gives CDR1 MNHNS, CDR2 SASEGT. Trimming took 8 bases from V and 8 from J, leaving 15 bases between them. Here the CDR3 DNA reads TGTGCCAGCCGAAATAAGGTGCGGGGCTACACCTTC. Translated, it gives CASRNKVRGYTF.

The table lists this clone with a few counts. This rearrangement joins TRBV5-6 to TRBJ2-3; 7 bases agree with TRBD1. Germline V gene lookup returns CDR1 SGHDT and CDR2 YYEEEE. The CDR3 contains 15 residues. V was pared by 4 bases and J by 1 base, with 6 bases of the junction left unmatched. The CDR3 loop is CASSQDRIRTDTQYF. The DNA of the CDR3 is TGTGCCAGCAGCCAGGACAGGATCCGCACAGATACGCAGTATTTT.

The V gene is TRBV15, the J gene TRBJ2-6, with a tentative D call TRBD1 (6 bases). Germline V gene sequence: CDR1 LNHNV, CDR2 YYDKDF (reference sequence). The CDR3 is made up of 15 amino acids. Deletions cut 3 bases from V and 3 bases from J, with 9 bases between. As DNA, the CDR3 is TGTGCCACCAGCAGGCAGGGGCTTGGGGCCAACGTCCTGACTTTC. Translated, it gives CATSRQGLGANVLTF.